One and the same sample provided the 14 T cell receptor beta chains below, sequenced in a study of T cells in Graves' hyperthyroidism and ophthalmopathy. RNA transcripts served as the template for amplifying TCR beta CDR3 regions. With the HTBI primer set, the TCR CDR3 went through a first round of RT-PCR. TCRdb used MiXCR to reprocess the multiplex PCR reads, holding one entry per CDR3 protein. Seen here are over 650,000 distinct CDR3 sequences, roughly 15% observed once, and the top ten hold around 8.1%. Sequencing was carried out using blood. These receptors were collected from a man younger than 35 with Graves' hyperthyroidism.

This clonotype occurred many times. The CDR3 loop reads CASSQDRAYNEQFF. The CDR3 coding sequence is TGTGCCAGCAGCCAAGACAGGGCCTACAATGAGCAGTTCTTC. This sequence joins TRBV14 and TRBJ2-1, with D maybe TRBD1 (5 bases). The V end lost 0 bases, the J end lost 2 bases, and 5 bases lay between the germline ends. The CDR3 loop spans 14 amino acids. Germline CDR1 and CDR2: SGHDN and FVKESK.

This clonotype appeared once. This chain links TRBV20-1 with TRBJ2-2, with 10 bases aligning to TRBD2. This CDR3 has 15 amino acids. V was pared by 6 bases and J by 8 bases, with 12 bases of the junction left unmatched. The V gene's germline CDR1 is DFQATT and CDR2 SNEGSKA (reference sequence). CDR3 sequence: CSAARASGRRGELFF. CDR3 bases: TGCAGTGCCGCTCGGGCTAGCGGGAGACGTGGGGAGCTGTTTTTT.

This clonotype was seen ten or more times. The V gene is TRBV28, the J gene TRBJ2-1, with 9 bases lining up with TRBD1. The CDR3 runs to 19 residues. Germline CDR1 and CDR2: MDHEN and SYDVKM. Trimming cost V 4 bases and J 0 bases; bases outside gene matches: 13. The CDR3 loop reads CASSSDRPGQGSSYNEQFF. CDR3 nucleotides: TGTGCCAGCAGTTCGGACCGACCTGGACAGGGGAGCTCCTACAATGAGCAGTTCTTC.

Points on this clonotype: Just one base apart from a much larger clone, this may be a read error. V usage is TRBV7-2 and J usage is TRBJ2-3; 14 bases align to TRBD2. CDR3 size: 17 residues. Germline loops: CDR1 SGHTA, CDR2 FQGNSA. V lost 5 bases to trimming and J lost 5 bases; unmatched junction nucleotides: 9. CDR3 nucleotide sequence: TGTGCCAGCAGCGCATTCTCGGGACTAGCGGGAGAAGATACGCAGTATTTT. It translates to CASSAFSGLAGEDTQYF.

The chain is built from TRBV29-1 and TRBJ1-2; 8 positions agree with TRBD1. Germline trimming cut 5 bases from V and 2 bases from J; bases unmatched to any gene: 13. In germline, CDR1 is SQVTM, CDR2 ANQGSEA. The CDR3 consists of 16 residues. The CDR3 protein is CSVSEGVQGANYGYTF. The CDR3 DNA reads TGCAGCGTTTCTGAAGGGGTGCAGGGGGCCAACTATGGCTACACCTTC.

This clonotype was observed many times. The J gene is TRBJ1-1, the V gene TRBV28; the D is unclear. Per the germline V gene, CDR1 is MDHEN and CDR2 is SYDVKM. The CDR3 consists of 14 residues. Trimming shortened V by 2 bases and J by 3 bases, and 10 bases separated the two germline ends. CDR3 DNA sequence: TGTGCCAGCAGTTTAGTTAGAAGTTACACTGAAGCTTTCTTT. Translation: CASSLVRSYTEAFF. Using reference TRBV28 and TRBJ1-1 for the parts outside the CDR3, the full variable domain is DVKVTQSSRYLVKRTGEKVFLECVQDMDHENMFWYRQDPGLGLRLIYFSYDVKMKEKGDIPEGYSVSREKKERFSLILESASTNQTSMYLCASSLVRSYTEAFFGQGTRLTVV.

This clonotype was seen ten or more times. The chain couples TRBV18 to TRBJ1-4; D is possibly TRBD1 (6 bases). Trimming stripped 2 bases from V and 15 bases from J, with 16 bases between. This CDR3 is 13 amino acids long. Per the germline V gene, CDR1 is KGHSH and CDR2 is LQKENI. CDR3 amino acids: CASSPEGGTLLFF. The DNA for the CDR3 is TGTGCCAGCTCACCAGAAGGGGGGACGTTGTTGTTTTTT.

This clonotype was seen repeatedly, ten times or more. The CDR3, as DNA: TGTGCCAGCATACAGGGACTAGCGGGAGATGAACCGTTCTTC. Its protein is CASIQGLAGDEPFF. V and J are TRBV2 and TRBJ2-1; 14 bases agree with TRBD2. V gave up 7 bases and J gave up 15 bases; unmatched junction bases: 11. The CDR3 extends over 14 amino acids. The V gene's germline CDR1 is SNHLY and CDR2 FYNNEI.

In its sample, this clonotype was seen a few times. This chain joins TRBV9 and TRBJ1-3; 7 bases fit TRBD1. The CDR3 is 14 residues long. Per the germline V gene, CDR1 is SGDLS and CDR2 is YYNGEE. The junction had 2 bases not matched to a gene; V was cut back by 3 bases and J by 2 bases. The chain's CDR3 is CASSAQGAGNTIYF. The CDR3 coding sequence is TGTGCCAGCAGCGCGCAGGGGGCTGGAAACACCATATATTTT.

This clonotype turned up a few times. V usage is TRBV12-3 or TRBV12-4 and J usage is TRBJ1-5, with D hard to call. Trimming cost V 3 bases and J 0 bases, with 6 bases left between them. The CDR3 length is 14 residues. In nucleotides, the CDR3 is TGTGCCAGCAGTTTCCAGCATAGCAATCAGCCCCAGCATTTT. Translating it yields CASSFQHSNQPQHF.

The table lists this clonotype with a count of one. The chain links TRBV27 to TRBJ2-3; maybe TRBD1 (6 bases). There are 13 residues in the CDR3. Trimming removed 6 bases at V and 6 bases at J, with 13 bases between. The V gene's germline CDR1 is MNHEY and CDR2 SMNVEV (reference sequence). The CDR3 spells CASRNLGADTQYF. DNA of the CDR3: TGTGCCAGCAGGAATCTGGGGGCGGATACGCAGTATTTT.

In its sample, this clonotype was seen a few times. The CDR3 spells CSASGHSSYEQYF. The CDR3 nucleotides are TGCAGTGCTTCGGGACACAGCTCCTACGAGCAGTACTTC. This chain joins TRBV20-1 and TRBJ2-7, with a tentative D call TRBD1 (6 bases). CDR3 length: 13 residues. The V gene's germline CDR1 is DFQATT and CDR2 SNEGSKA (reference sequence). V was cut by 5 bases and J by 0 bases, with 11 bases left in between.

This clonotype was recorded at least ten times. This chain connects TRBV28 to TRBJ2-7; D not certain. CDR3 length: 20 residues. CDR1 and CDR2 (germline): MDHEN, SYDVKM. V was shortened by 5 bases and J by 2 bases, with 31 bases between the two germline ends. The CDR3 sequence is CASSTLRQDPISPGPYEQYF. CDR3 nucleotides: TGTGCCAGCAGTACCCTAAGGCAGGATCCCATAAGCCCAGGCCCCTACGAGCAGTACTTC.

V and J are TRBV2 and TRBJ2-2, with TRBD1 matching over 7 bases. The CDR3 is 14 residues long. CDR1 SNHLY and CDR2 FYNNEI come from the germline V gene. The V and J ends lost 5 bases and 7 bases, in that order; junction bases with no gene match: 7. The CDR3 region has the DNA TGTGCCAGCAGTAACTTAACAGGGGTCGGGGAGCTGTTTTTT. Amino acids: CASSNLTGVGELFF.